These T cell receptor beta chains were read from a single sample in a study of T cells in Graves' hyperthyroidism and ophthalmopathy. TCRdb re-called the multiplex PCR reads with MiXCR, one entry per CDR3 protein. The table lists around 250,000 distinct CDR3 sequences, over 15% of them singletons. Material for sequencing was blood. All receptors derive from a woman between 18 and 30 years old with Graves' ophthalmopathy. CDR3s include the opening cysteine and the closing phenylalanine or tryptophan. A D gene is named only where the DNA matches it firmly. The size entry is marked missing in some rows and otherwise reads once, few, many or a size class.

D gene	clone size	V gene	J gene	CDR3 DNA	CDR3 protein
TRBD1	many	TRBV20-1	TRBJ1-6	TGCAGTGCTAGACGACAGGGGGCGCAAGAAACTATGGCCCTCCACTTT	CSARRQGAQETMALHF
NA	many	TRBV28	TRBJ1-1	TGTGCCAGCAGTTTAGCGGGGAAAGGGACTGAAGCTTTCTTT	CASSLAGKGTEAFF
TRBD1	NA	TRBV19	TRBJ2-3	TGTGCCAGTAGCCCTTCCTTTCGGCAGGGGGCAGGGACAGATACGCAGTATTTT	CASSPSFRQGAGTDTQYF
TRBD1	many	TRBV27	TRBJ2-3	TGTGCCAGCAGTCTCCGGACAGGACCCCACGGCACAGATACGCAGTATTTT	CASSLRTGPHGTDTQYF
NA	many	TRBV19	TRBJ1-1	TGTGCCAGTAGTATAGGCAGCTCCACTGAAGCTTTCTTT	CASSIGSSTEAFF
TRBD2	many	TRBV7-9	TRBJ2-3	TGTGCCAGCAGCCCGACTAGCGGGAGGGCGACAGATACGCAGTATTTT	CASSPTSGRATDTQYF
TRBD2	many	TRBV7-2	TRBJ2-5	TGTGCCAGCAGCTTAAATGCGGGAGTAAGGGAGACCCAGTACTTC	CASSLNAGVRETQYF
NA	many	TRBV9	TRBJ2-7	TGTGCCAGCAGCGGAGACGGGATTGGGGTCTACGAGCAGTACTTC	CASSGDGIGVYEQYF
TRBD1	many	TRBV11-1	TRBJ1-2	TGTGCCAGCAGCTTTGGGACAGGGGGCGTTGGCTACACCTTC	CASSFGTGGVGYTF
TRBD2	many	TRBV6-1	TRBJ2-1	TGTGCCAGCAGTCGTGCCCCCGGACTAGCGGGAGGAACACTCTCCAATGAGCAGTTCTTC	CASSRAPGLAGGTLSNEQFF
NA	many	TRBV12-5	TRBJ1-3	TGTGCTAGTGGTTTGGTGCGGGGGGGAACGAGCTCTGGAAACACCATATATTTT	CASGLVRGGTSSGNTIYF
TRBD2	many	TRBV7-2	TRBJ2-1	TGTGCCAGCAGCTTAGGGCCAGCGGGAGGGCTCAATGAGCAGTTCTTC	CASSLGPAGGLNEQFF